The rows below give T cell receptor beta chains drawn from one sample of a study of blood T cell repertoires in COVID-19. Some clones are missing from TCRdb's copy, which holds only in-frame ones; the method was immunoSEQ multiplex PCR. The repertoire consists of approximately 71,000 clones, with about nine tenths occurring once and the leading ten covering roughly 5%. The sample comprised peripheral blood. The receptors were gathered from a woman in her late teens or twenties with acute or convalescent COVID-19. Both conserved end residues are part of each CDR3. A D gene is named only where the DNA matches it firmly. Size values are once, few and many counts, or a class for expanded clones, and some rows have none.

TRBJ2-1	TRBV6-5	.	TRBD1	TGTGCCAGCAGGAGTCGGGACAGTAACTACAATGAGCAGTTCTTC	CASRSRDSNYNEQFF
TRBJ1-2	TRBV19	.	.	TGTGCCAGTAGTATTGAATCGGTCTATGGCTACACCTTC	CASSIESVYGYTF
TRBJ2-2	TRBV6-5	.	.	TGTGCCAGCAGGCGCACGAACACCGGGGAGCTGTTTTTT	CASRRTNTGELFF
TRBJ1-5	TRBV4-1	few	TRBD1	TGCGCCAGCAGCCAAGTACAGGGGCGCAATCAGCCCCAGCATTTT	CASSQVQGRNQPQHF
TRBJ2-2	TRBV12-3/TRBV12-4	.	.	TGTGCCAGCAGCCCAACTCCGACCGGGGAGCTGTTTTTT	CASSPTPTGELFF
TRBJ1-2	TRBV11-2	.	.	TGTGCCAGCAGCTTAGAAAGAGGCACGAACTATGGCTACACCTTC	CASSLERGTNYGYTF
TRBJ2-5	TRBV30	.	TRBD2	TGTGCCTGGAGTGTAGGACTAGCGGGAGAGACCCAGTACTTC	CAWSVGLAGETQYF
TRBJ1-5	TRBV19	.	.	TGTGCCAGTAGTAAAACAGGGAACCAGCCCCAGCATTTT	CASSKTGNQPQHF
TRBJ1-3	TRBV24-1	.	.	TGTGCCACCAGTGCGGTTTTTGTCAAAGGAGGCACCATATATTTT	CATSAVFVKGGTIYF
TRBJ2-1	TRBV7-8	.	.	TGTGCCAGCAGCTTATTTTCTCTAGTCAATGAGCAGTTCTTC	CASSLFSLVNEQFF
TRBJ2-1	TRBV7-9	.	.	TGTGCCAGCAGACCCAGGGCCTCCGATCAGCCTTACAATGAGCAGTTCTTC	CASRPRASDQPYNEQFF
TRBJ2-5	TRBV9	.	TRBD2	TGTGCCAGCAGCGTGAGCGGGGCTGGCCAAGAGACCCAGTACTTC	CASSVSGAGQETQYF
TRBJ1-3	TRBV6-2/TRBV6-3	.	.	TGTGCCAGCAGTTACTCGGACAGAAACACCATATATTTT	CASSYSDRNTIYF
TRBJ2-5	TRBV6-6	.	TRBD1	TGTGCCAGCAGTTACAGGGACAGACAAGAGACCCAGTACTTC	CASSYRDRQETQYF
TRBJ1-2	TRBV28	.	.	TGTGCCAGCAGCCAGGGGATTGCTGGCTACACCTTC	CASSQGIAGYTF